Sequencing of this TCR beta chain was carried out in a study of T cell repertoires in cytomegalovirus infection. Across the whole study: CMV epitopes that were recently identified and HLA-C-restricted were used alongside well-studied HLA-B-restricted ones. Evidence of both CMV infection and a matching HLA type came from public TCR beta signatures. Study-wide findings and caveats: HLA-C-restricted, CMV-specific TCR beta clonotypes were dominant ex vivo.

TCRdb fed the reads into MiXCR, producing one record per CDR3 protein. Here the sample spans approximately 770,000 distinct CDR3 sequences, 25% to 35% being singletons. With respect to this clonotype: Its antigen is unidentified.

The CDR3 loop spans 14 amino acids. CDR1 WSHSY and CDR2 SAAADI come from the germline V gene. V was clipped by 7 bases and J by 7 bases; unmatched bases: 11. The receptor was isolated from a human donor in good health (CMV status not recorded). Some clones in this sample may be carry-over from other donors' samples. The gene calls are TRBV10-2 and TRBJ1-2; the match to TRBD1 covers 8 bases. The source was cultured CD8+ T cells from PBMCs, collected from culture after CMV antigen stimulation. DNA for the CDR3: TGCGCCAGCAAATCCGGTAGGGACAGGATTGGCTACACCTTC. Translated, it gives CASKSGRDRIGYTF.